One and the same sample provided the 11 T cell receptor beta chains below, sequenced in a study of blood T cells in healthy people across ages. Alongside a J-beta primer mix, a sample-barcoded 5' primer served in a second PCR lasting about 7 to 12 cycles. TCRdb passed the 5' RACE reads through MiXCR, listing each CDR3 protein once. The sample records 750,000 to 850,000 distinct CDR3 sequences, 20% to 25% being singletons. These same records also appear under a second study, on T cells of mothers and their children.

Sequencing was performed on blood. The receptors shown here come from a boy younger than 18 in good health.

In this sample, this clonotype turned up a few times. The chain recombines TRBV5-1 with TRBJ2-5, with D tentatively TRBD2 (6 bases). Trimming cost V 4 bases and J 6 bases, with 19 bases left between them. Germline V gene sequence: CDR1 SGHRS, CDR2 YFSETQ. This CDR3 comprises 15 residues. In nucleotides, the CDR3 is TGCGCCAGCAGCGACTCGTGGGCGGGAAGCAAGACCCAGTACTTC. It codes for CASSDSWAGSKTQYF. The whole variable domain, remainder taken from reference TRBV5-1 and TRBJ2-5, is KAGVTQTPRYLIKTRGQQVTLSCSPISGHRSVSWYQQTPGQGLQFLFEYFSETQRNKGNFPGRFSGRQFSNSRSEMNVSTLELGDSALYLCASSDSWAGSKTQYFGPGTRLLVL.

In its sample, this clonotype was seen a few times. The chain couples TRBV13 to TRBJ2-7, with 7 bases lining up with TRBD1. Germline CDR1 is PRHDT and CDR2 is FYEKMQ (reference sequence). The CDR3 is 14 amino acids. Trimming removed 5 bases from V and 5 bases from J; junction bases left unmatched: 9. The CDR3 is CASSLDRAKNEQYF. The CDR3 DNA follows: TGTGCCAGCAGCCTAGACAGGGCGAAGAACGAGCAGTACTTC.

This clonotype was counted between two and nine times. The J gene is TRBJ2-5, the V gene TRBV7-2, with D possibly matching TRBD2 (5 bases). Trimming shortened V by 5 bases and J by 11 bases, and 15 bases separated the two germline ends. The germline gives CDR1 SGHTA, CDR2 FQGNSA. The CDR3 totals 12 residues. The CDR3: CASSRGNVLQYF. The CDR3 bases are TGTGCCAGCAGCAGAGGGAATGTATTGCAGTACTTC.

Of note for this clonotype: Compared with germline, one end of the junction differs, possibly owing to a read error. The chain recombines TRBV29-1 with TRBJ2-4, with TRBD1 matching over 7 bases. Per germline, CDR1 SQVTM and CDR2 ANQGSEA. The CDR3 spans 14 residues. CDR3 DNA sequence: TGCAGCGCTGTGTCAGGGACAGCCAAAAACATTGAGTACTTC. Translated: CSAVSGTAKNIEYF.

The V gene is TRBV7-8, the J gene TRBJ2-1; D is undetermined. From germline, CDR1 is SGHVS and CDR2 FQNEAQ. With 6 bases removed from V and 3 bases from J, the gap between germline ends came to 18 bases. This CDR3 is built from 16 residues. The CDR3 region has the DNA TGTGCCAGCAGTTCTGTCGACTCTTCTAGCTACAATGAGCAGTTCTTC. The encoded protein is CASSSVDSSSYNEQFF. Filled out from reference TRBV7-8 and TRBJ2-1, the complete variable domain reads GAGVSQSPRYKVAKRGQDVALRCDPISGHVSLFWYQQALGQGPEFLTYFQNEAQLDKSGLPSDRFFAERPEGSVSTLKIQRTQQEDSAVYLCASSSVDSSSYNEQFFGPGTRLTVL.

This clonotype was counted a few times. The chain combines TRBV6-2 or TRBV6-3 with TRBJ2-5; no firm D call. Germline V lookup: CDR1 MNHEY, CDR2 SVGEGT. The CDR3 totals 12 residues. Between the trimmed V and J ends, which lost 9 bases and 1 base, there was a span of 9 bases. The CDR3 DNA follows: TGTGCCAGATGTTGCGTCCAAGAGACCCAGTACTTC. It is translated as CARCCVQETQYF.

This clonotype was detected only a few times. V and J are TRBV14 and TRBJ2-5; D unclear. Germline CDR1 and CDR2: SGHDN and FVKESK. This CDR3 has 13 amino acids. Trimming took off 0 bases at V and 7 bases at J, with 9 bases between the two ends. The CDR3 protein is CASSQDPLLTQYF. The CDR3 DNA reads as TGTGCCAGCAGCCAAGATCCGTTACTGACCCAGTACTTC. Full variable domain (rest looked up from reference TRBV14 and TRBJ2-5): EAGVTQFPSHSVIEKGQTVTLRCDPISGHDNLYWYRRVMGKEIKFLLHFVKESKQDESGMPNNRFLAERTGGTYSTLKVQPAELEDSGVYFCASSQDPLLTQYFGPGTRLLVL.

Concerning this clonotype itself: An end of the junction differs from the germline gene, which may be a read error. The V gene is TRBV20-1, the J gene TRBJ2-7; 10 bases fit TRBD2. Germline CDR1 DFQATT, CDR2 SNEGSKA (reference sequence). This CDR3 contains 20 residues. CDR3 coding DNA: TGCAGCGCTAGATATAGGCCGTCTAGCGGGAGCCTGATCTCTCTCTACGAGCAGTACTTC. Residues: CSARYRPSSGSLISLYEQYF.

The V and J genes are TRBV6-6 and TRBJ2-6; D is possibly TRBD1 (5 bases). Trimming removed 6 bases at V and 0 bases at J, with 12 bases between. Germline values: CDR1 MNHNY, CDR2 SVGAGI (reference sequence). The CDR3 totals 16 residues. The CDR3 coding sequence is TGTGCCAGCAGAGAGACAGTGTTCTCTGGGGCCAACGTCCTGACTTTC. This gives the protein CASRETVFSGANVLTF.

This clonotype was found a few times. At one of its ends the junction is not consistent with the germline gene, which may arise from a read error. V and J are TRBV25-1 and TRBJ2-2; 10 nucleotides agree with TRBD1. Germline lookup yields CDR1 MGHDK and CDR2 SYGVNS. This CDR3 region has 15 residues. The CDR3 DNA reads TGTGCCAGCGGATGGACAGGGGGAGTAACCGGGGAGCCGTTTTTT. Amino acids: CASGWTGGVTGEPFF.

The DNA of the CDR3 is TGTGCCAGCAGTTACCCGAGAGGGGCTAATAACATTCAGTACTTC. Protein product: CASSYPRGANNIQYF. The chain carries TRBV6-2 or TRBV6-3 and TRBJ2-4, with D perhaps given as TRBD1 or TRBD2 (5 bases each). The CDR3 loop spans 15 amino acids. The V gene's germline CDR1 is MNHEY and CDR2 SVGEGT. V gave up 2 bases and J gave up 7 bases, with 15 bases separating them.